This T cell receptor beta chain was identified in a study of T-cell memory formation after mild COVID-19. Study in general: Clusters of TCRs were largely donor specific.

UMIs and sample barcodes were carried by the TCR alpha and TCR beta cDNA libraries that 5'RACE produced using constant-segment primers. TCRdb reprocessed the 5' RACE reads with MiXCR, giving one entry per CDR3 protein. The sample lists roughly 610,000 distinct CDR3 sequences; about 18% were seen once. A remark on this clonotype: Its target is not known.

Findings and caveats of the study: Contracting CD4+ clones lay largely in CM and EM, with CD8+ ones residing in EMRA.

From germline, CDR1 is SGHRS and CDR2 YFSETQ. The CDR3 totals 16 residues. Trimming removed 2 bases from V and 0 bases from J, with 15 bases in between. The source of this sequence is an adult woman who had mild COVID-19 (a few samples of this study predate the infection). Cell type and time point are not known. The chain employs TRBV5-1 and TRBJ2-7, with D hard to call. The sequencing input was PBMCs or a T cell subset sorted from them (not recorded which). CDR3 loop: CASSFGPGVSSYEQYF. As DNA, the CDR3 is TGCGCCAGCAGCTTCGGACCTGGGGTTAGCTCCTACGAGCAGTACTTC.